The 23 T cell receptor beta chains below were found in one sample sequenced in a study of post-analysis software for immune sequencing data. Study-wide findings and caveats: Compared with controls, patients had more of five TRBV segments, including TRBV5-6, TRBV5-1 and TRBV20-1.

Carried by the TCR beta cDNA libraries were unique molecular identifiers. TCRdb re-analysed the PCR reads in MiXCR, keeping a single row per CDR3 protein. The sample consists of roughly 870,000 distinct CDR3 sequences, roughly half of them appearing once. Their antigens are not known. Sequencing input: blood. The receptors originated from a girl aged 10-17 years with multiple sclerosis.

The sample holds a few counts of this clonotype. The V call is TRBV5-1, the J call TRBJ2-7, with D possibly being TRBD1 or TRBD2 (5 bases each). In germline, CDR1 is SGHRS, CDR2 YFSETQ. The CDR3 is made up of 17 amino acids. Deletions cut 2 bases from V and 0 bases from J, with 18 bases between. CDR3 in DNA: TGCGCCAGCAGCTTTTCGTTCGGGGCAGGAACCTCCTACGAGCAGTACTTC. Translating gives CASSFSFGAGTSYEQYF. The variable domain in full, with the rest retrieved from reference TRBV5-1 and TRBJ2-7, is KAGVTQTPRYLIKTRGQQVTLSCSPISGHRSVSWYQQTPGQGLQFLFEYFSETQRNKGNFPGRFSGRQFSNSRSEMNVSTLELGDSALYLCASSFSFGAGTSYEQYFGPGTRLTVT.

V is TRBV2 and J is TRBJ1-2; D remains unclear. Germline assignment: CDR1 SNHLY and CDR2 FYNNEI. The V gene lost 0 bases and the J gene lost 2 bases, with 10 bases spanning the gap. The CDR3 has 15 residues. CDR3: CASSEASDGNYGYTF. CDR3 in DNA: TGTGCCAGCAGTGAAGCGTCGGACGGGAACTATGGCTACACCTTC.

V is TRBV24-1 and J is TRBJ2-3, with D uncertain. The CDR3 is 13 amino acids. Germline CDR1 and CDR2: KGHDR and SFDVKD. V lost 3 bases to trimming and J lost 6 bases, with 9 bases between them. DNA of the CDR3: TGTGCCACCAGTGATCCGTTGAGCGATACGCAGTATTTT. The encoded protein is CATSDPLSDTQYF.

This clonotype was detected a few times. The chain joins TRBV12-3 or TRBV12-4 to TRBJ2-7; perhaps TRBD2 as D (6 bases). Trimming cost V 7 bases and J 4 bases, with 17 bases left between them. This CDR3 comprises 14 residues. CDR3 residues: CASTRGTPFYEQYF. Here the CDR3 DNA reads TGTGCCAGCACTCGGGGGACTCCGTTTTACGAGCAGTACTTC.

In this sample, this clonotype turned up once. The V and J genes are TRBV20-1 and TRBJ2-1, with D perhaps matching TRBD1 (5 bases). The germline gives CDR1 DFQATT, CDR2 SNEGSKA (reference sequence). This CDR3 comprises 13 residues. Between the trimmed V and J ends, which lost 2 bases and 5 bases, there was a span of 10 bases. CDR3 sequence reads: CSARQGKNNEQFF. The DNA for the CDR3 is TGCAGTGCTAGACAGGGTAAAAACAATGAGCAGTTCTTC.

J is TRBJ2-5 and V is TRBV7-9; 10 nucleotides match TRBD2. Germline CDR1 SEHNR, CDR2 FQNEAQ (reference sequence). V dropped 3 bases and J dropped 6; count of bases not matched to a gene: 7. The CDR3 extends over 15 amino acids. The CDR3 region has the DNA TGTGCCAGCAGCTTTTTCCTAGCGGGAGCAAAGACCCAGTACTTC. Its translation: CASSFFLAGAKTQYF. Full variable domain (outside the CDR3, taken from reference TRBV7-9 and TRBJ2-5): DTGVSQNPRHKITKRGQNVTFRCDPISEHNRLYWYRQTLGQGPEFLTYFQNEAQLEKSRLLSDRFSAERPKGSFSTLEIQRTEQGDSAMYLCASSFFLAGAKTQYFGPGTRLLVL.

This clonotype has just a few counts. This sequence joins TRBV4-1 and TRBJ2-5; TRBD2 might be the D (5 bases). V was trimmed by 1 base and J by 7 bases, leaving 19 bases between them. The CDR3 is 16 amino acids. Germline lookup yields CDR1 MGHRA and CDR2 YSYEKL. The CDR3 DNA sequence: TGCGCCAGCAGCCAAGCGGAGGTCCCTGTCGGCGCGACCCAGTACTTC. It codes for CASSQAEVPVGATQYF.

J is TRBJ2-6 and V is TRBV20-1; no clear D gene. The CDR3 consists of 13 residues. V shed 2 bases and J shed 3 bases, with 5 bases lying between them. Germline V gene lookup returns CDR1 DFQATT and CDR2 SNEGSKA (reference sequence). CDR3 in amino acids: CSARTGGANVLTF. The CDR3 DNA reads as TGCAGTGCTAGAACGGGTGGGGCCAACGTCCTGACTTTC.

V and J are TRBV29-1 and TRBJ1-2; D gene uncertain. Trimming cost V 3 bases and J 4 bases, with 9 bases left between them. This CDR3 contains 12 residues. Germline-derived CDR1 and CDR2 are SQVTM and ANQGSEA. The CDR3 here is CSVDSGVYGYTF. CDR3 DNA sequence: TGCAGCGTTGACAGTGGAGTCTATGGCTACACCTTC.

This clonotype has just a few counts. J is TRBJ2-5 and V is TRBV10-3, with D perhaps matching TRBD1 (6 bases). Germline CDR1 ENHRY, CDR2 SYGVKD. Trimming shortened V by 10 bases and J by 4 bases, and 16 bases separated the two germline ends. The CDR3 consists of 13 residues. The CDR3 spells CATEEAGAETQYF. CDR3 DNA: TGTGCCACAGAAGAGGCAGGGGCAGAGACCCAGTACTTC.

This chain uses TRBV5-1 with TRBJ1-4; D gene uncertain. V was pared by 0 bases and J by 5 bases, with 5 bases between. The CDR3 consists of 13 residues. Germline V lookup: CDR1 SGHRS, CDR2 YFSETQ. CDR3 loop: CASSLEGNEKLFF. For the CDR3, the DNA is TGCGCCAGCAGCTTGGAAGGAAATGAAAAACTGTTTTTT.

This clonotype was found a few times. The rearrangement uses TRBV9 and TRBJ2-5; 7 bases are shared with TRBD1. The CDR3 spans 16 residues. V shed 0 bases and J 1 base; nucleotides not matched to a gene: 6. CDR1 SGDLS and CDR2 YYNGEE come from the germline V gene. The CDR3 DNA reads TGTGCCAGCAGCGTAGCTGTAGGGGGCGGCCAAGAGACCCAGTACTTC. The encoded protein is CASSVAVGGGQETQYF.

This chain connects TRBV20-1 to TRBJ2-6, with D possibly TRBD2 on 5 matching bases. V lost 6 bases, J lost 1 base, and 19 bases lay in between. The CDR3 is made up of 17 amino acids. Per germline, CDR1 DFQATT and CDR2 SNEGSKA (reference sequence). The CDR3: CSARFQGLTSGANVLTF. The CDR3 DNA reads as TGCAGTGCCAGGTTCCAAGGACTGACTTCTGGGGCCAACGTCCTGACTTTC.

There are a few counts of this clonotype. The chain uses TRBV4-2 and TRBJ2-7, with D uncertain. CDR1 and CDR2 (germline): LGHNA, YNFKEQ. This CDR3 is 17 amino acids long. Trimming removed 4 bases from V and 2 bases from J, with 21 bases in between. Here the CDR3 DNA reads TGTGCCAGCAGCCCTCCGACGGCCCTCGACGGTGCCTACGAGCAGTACTTC. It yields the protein CASSPPTALDGAYEQYF.

The CDR3 sequence: CSAVPATASLQYNEQYF. For the CDR3, the DNA is TGCAGTGCTGTCCCGGCGACTGCCTCACTTCAATACAATGAGCAGTACTTC. The chain recombines TRBV20-1 with TRBJ2-1; no reliable D call. The tail of the sequence fits TRBJ2-7 better, so the J call may be wrong. The CDR3 spans 17 residues. Germline V lookup: CDR1 DFQATT, CDR2 SNEGSKA (reference sequence).

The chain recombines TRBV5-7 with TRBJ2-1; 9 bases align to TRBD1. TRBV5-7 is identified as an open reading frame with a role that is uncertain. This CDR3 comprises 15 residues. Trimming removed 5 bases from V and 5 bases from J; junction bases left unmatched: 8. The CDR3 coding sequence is TGTGCCAGCAGTCCCCGGGACAGGGAAAACAATGAGCAGTTCTTC. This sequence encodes CASSPRDRENNEQFF.

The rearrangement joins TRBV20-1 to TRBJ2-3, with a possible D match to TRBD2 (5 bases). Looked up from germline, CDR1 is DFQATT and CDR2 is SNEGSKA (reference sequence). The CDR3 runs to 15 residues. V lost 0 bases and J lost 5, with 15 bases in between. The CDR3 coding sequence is TGCAGTGCTAGAGATGGTGGACTTCTCGGAGATACGCAGTATTTT. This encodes CSARDGGLLGDTQYF.

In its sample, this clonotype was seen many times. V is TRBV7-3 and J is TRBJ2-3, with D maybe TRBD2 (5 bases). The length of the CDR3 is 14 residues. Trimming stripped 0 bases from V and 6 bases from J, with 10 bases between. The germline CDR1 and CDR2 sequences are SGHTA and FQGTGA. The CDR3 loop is CASSLTSGEDTQYF. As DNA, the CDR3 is TGTGCCAGCAGCTTAACGTCCGGGGAGGATACGCAGTATTTT.

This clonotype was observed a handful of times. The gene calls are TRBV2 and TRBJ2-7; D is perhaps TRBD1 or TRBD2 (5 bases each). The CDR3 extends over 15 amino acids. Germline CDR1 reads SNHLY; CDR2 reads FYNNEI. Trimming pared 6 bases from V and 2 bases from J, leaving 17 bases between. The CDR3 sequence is CASRSDRGAPYEQYF. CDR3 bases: TGTGCCAGCAGATCCGATCGGGGCGCCCCCTACGAGCAGTACTTC. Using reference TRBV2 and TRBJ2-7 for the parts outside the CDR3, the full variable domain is EPEVTQTPSHQVTQMGQEVILRCVPISNHLYFYWYRQILGQKVEFLVSFYNNEISEKSEIFDDQFSVERPDGSNFTLKIRSTKLEDSAMYFCASRSDRGAPYEQYFGPGTRLTVT.

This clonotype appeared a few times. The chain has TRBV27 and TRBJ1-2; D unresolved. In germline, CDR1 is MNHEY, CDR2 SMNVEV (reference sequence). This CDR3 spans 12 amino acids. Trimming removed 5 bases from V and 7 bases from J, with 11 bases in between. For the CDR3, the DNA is TGTGCCAGCAGTCCCGGCCCGTCTGGCTACACCTTC. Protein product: CASSPGPSGYTF.

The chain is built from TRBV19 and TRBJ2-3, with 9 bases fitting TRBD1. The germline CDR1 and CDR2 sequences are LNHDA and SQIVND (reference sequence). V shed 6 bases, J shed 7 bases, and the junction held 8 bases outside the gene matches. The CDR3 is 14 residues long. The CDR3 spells CASRMGTGPHTQYF. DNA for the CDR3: TGTGCCAGTAGGATGGGGACAGGGCCCCATACGCAGTATTTT.

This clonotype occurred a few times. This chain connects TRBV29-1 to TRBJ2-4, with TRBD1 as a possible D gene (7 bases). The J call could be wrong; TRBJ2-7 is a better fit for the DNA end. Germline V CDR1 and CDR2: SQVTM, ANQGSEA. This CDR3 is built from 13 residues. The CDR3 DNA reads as TGCAGCGTCGCGGGACAGCTCCTCTACGAGCAGTACTTC. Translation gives CSVAGQLLYEQYF.

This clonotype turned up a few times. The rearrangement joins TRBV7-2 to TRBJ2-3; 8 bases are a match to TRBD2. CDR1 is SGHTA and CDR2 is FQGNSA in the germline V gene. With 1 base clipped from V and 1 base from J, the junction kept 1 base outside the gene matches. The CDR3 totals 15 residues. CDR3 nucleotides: TGTGCCAGCAGCTTAGTTAGCGGGGGCACAGATACGCAGTATTTT. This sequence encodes CASSLVSGGTDTQYF.